This TCR beta chain derives from a study of T cells after yellow fever vaccination. MiXCR, applied by TCRdb to the 5' RACE reads, yields one record per CDR3 protein. The sample holds some 320,000 distinct CDR3 sequences, roughly 10% seen once. This CDR3 contains 15 residues. J gave up 2 bases and V 0 bases, and 0 bases lay outside the gene matches. CDR1 and CDR2 (germline): MNHNY, SVGAGI (reference sequence). This clonotype has a count of ten or more. J is TRBJ1-5 and V is TRBV6-6; TRBD1 matches at 8 bases. This material consisted of CD4+ T cells sorted from PBMCs, taken 45 days after the yellow fever booster vaccination. The sequence was obtained from a man aged 18 to 30 who received the YFV17D yellow fever vaccine. DNA for the CDR3: TGTGCCAGCAGTTACTCGGACAGGGGCAATCAGCCCCAGCATTTT. Translation gives CASSYSDRGNQPQHF.